This TCR beta chain was captured by sequencing in a study of blood T cell repertoires in COVID-19. The overall study: COVID-19 samples collected from the United States, Italy and Spain covered acute and convalescent phases. T cells, B-cell-depleted T cells, or PBMCs supplied cDNA or gDNA.

The count of this clone is one. The authors' processing: Amplification from reference gene primers served as the basis for estimated nucleated cell counts. Here immunoSEQ multiplex PCR was the method, and the copy in TCRdb shows in-frame clones only, minus some. That table gives V, J and clone size, and the DNA gave D and trimming. The sample carries 150,000 to 200,000 clones, 70% to 90% recorded once. This CDR3 contains 13 residues. The V gene end was trimmed by 6 bases and the J gene end by 4 bases; junction bases not matched to a gene: 2. Germline V lookup: CDR1 LNHDA, CDR2 SQIVND (reference sequence).

The TCR comes from a woman aged 70-85 years with acute or convalescent COVID-19. The sequenced sample consisted of peripheral blood. V and J are TRBV19 and TRBJ1-3; TRBD1 agrees at 8 bases. The CDR3 sequence: CASRDRVGNTIYF. DNA of the CDR3: TGTGCCAGTAGGGACAGGGTAGGAAACACCATATATTTT.